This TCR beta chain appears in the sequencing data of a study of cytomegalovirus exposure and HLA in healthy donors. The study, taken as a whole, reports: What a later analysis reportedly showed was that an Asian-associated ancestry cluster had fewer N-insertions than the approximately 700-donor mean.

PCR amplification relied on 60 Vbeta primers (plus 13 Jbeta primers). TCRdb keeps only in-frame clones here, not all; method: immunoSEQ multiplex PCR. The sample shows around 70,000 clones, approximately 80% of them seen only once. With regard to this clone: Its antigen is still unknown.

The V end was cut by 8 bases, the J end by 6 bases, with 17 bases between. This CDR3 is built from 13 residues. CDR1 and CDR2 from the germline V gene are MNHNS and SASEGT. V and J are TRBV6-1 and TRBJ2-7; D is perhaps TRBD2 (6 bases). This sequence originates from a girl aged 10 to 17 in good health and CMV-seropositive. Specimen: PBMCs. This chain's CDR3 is CASAGRPRREQYF. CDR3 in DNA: TGTGCCAGCGCGGGGCGCCCCCGACGCGAGCAGTACTTC.